This TCR beta chain was captured in a study of T-cell reconstitution after alpha-beta-depleted transplantation in children. General observations from the study: Approximately two months post-transplant, alpha-beta T cells reportedly originated from several hundred expanded graft clones. Most T-cell counts and diversity one year after the transplant came from T cells that were newly produced.

TCRbeta library construction was performed incorporating unique molecular identifiers. One entry per CDR3 protein, called by TCRdb with MiXCR from the PCR reads. This sample has 200,000 or so distinct CDR3 sequences; approximately 8.4% occur once, and the top ten carry 35% to 45%. The CDR3 loop spans 14 amino acids. Losses at the gene ends were 6 bases for V and 3 bases for J; bases not matched to a gene: 3. Germline-derived CDR1 and CDR2 are ENHRY and SYGVKD. Regarding this clonotype: What it binds is not known.

The sample was PBMCs, mostly from graft donor cells, taken 360 days after TCRalphabeta/CD19-depleted stem cell transplant. The V and J genes are TRBV10-3 and TRBJ1-2; 11 bases are shared with TRBD1. This clonotype was obtained from a male patient aged 2 to 10 who had a stem cell transplant for acute myeloid leukemia, so the T cells may come from the graft donor. The CDR3: CAIRPGQGDYGYTF. CDR3 sequence (DNA): TGTGCCATCAGACCGGGACAGGGGGACTATGGCTACACCTTC.